This TCR beta chain was sequenced during a study of blood T cell repertoires in COVID-19. Germline V gene data show CDR1 as SGHDT and CDR2 as YYEEEE. V was pared by 6 bases and J by 4 bases, with 11 bases between. There are 14 residues in the CDR3. In the study's own analysis: Cell counts per sample came from amplifying reference gene primers. Sequencing used immunoSEQ multiplex PCR; TCRdb keeps in-frame clones, though not all of them. The V and J calls and clone size come from that table; D and trimming were worked out from the DNA. The sample gives tens of thousands of clones, about 88% of which show up once; under 6% is in the top ten.

V and J are TRBV5-6 and TRBJ2-6; D is perhaps TRBD2 (5 bases). This clonotype was sampled from a man aged 40-49 years with acute or convalescent COVID-19. The material sequenced was peripheral blood. The chain's CDR3 is CASIPAGGANVLTF. As DNA, the CDR3 is TGTGCCAGCATCCCGGCGGGCGGGGCCAACGTCCTGACTTTC. The full variable domain, its missing parts supplied by reference TRBV5-6 and TRBJ2-6, is DAGVTQSPTHLIKTRGQQVTLRCSPKSGHDTVSWYQQALGQGPQFIFQYYEEEERQRGNFPDRFSGHQFPNYSSELNVNALLLGDSALYLCASIPAGGANVLTFGAGSRLTVL.